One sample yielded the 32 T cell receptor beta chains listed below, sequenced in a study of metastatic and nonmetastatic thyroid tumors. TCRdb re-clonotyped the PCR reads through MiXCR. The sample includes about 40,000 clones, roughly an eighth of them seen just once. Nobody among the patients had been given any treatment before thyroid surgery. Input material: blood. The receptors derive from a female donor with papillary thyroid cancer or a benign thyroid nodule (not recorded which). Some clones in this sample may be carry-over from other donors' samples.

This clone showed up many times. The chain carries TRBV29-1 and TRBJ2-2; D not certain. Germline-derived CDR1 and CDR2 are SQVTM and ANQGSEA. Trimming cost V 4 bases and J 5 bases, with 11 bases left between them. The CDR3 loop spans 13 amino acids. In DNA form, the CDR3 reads TGCAGCGTTGCATCCGTTTATACCGGGGAGCTGTTTTTT. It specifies CSVASVYTGELFF.

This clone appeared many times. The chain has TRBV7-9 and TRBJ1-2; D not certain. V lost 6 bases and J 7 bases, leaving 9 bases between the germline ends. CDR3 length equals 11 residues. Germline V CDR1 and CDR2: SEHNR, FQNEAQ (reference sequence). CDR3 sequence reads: CASSSGGGYTF. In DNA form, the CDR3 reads TGTGCCAGCAGTTCAGGCGGTGGCTACACCTTC.

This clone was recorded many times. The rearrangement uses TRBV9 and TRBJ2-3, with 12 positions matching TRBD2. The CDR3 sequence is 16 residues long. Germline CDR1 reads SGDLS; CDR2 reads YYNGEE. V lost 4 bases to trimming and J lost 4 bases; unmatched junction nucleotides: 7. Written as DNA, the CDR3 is TGTGCCAGCAGCCCGGTGACTAGCGGGGGATCAGATACGCAGTATTTT. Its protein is CASSPVTSGGSDTQYF.

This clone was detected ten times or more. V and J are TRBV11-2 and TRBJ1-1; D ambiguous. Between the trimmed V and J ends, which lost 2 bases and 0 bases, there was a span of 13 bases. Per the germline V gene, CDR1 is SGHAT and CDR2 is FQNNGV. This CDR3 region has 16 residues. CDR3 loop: CASSLKFGLVNTEAFF. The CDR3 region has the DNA TGTGCCAGCAGCTTAAAGTTTGGGTTGGTGAACACTGAAGCTTTCTTT.

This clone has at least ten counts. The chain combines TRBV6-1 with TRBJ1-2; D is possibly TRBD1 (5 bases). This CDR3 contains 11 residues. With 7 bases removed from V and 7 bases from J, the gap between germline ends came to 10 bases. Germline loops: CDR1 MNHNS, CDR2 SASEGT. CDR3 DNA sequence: TGTGCCAGCAAAGGGACGGTTGGCTACACCTTC. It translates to CASKGTVGYTF.

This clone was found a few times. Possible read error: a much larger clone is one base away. CDR3 region: CASSFVLQETQYF. For the CDR3, the DNA is TGTGCCAGCAGTTTCGTCCTACAAGAGACCCAGTACTTC. The chain joins TRBV28 to TRBJ2-5; D is unresolved. Deletions cut 3 bases from V and 2 bases from J, with 7 bases between. The CDR3 spans 13 residues. Germline CDR1 MDHEN, CDR2 SYDVKM.

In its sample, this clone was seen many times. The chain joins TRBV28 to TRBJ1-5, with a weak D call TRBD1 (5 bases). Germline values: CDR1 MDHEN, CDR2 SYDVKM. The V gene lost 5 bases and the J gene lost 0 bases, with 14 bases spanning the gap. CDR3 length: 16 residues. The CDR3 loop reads CASSPPQGGSNQPQHF. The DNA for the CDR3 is TGTGCCAGCAGTCCCCCTCAGGGCGGTAGCAATCAGCCCCAGCATTTT.

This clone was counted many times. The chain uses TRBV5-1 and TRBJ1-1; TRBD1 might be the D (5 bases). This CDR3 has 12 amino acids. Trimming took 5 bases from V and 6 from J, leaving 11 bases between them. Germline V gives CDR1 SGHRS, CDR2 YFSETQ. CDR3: CASSWQGSEAFF. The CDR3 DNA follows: TGCGCCAGCAGTTGGCAGGGCTCTGAAGCTTTCTTT. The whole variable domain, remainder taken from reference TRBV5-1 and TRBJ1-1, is KAGVTQTPRYLIKTRGQQVTLSCSPISGHRSVSWYQQTPGQGLQFLFEYFSETQRNKGNFPGRFSGRQFSNSRSEMNVSTLELGDSALYLCASSWQGSEAFFGQGTRLTVV.

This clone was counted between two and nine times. The CDR3 region is CASRYGGRNTEAFF. CDR3 in DNA: TGTGCCAGTAGGTACGGAGGTCGGAACACTGAAGCTTTCTTT. J is TRBJ1-1 and V is TRBV19, with unresolved D. The CDR3 totals 14 residues. V gave up 6 bases and J gave up 1 base, with 12 bases separating them. From germline, CDR1 is LNHDA and CDR2 SQIVND (reference sequence).

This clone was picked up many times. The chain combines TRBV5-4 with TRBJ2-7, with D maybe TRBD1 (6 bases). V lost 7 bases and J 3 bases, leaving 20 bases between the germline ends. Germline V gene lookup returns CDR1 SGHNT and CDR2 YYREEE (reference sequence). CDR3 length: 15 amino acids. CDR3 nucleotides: TGTGCCAGCTCAAACCAGGGCAGGGGAGTCTACGAGCAGTACTTC. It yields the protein CASSNQGRGVYEQYF.

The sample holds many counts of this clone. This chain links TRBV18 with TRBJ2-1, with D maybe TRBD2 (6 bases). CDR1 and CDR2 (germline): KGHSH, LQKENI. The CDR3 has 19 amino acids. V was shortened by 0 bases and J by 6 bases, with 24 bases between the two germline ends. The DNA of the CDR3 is TGTGCCAGCTCACCACCGACGATGAGCTCACTAGCCCTAGTCAATGAGCAGTTCTTC. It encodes CASSPPTMSSLALVNEQFF.

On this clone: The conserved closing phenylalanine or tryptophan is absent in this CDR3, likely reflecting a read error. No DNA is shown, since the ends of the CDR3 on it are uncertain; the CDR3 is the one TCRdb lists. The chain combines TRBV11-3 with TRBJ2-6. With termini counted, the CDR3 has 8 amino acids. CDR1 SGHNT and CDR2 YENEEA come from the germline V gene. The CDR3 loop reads CASSSPKK.

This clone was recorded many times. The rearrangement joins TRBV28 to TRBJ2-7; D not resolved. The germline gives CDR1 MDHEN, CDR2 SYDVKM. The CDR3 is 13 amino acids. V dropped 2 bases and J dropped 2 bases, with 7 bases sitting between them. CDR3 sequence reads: CASSLRPPYEQYF. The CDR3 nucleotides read TGTGCCAGCAGTTTAAGACCGCCCTACGAGCAGTACTTC.

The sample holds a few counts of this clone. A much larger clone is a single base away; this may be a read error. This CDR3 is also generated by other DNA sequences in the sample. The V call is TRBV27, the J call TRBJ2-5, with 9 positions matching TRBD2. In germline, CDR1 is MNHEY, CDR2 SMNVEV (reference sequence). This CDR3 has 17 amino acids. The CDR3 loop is CASSLWSSGVGGETQYF. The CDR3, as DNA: TGTGCTAGCAGTTTATGGTCTAGCGGGGTTGGGGGAGAGACCCAGTACTTC.

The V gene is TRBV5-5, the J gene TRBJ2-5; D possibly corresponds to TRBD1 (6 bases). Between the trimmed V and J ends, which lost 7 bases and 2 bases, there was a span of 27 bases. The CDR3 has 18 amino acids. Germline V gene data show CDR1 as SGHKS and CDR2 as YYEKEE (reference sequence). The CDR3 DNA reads TGTGCCAGCCCAGCTTTATCGGTGTTCAGGGGCCCACAAGAGACCCAGTACTTC. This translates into CASPALSVFRGPQETQYF.

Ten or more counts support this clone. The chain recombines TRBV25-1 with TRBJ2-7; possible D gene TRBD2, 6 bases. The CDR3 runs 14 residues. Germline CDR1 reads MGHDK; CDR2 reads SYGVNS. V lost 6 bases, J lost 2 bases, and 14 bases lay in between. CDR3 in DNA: TGTGCCAGCAGGGGGGACCTAGCGCCCTACGAGCAGTACTTC. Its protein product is CASRGDLAPYEQYF.

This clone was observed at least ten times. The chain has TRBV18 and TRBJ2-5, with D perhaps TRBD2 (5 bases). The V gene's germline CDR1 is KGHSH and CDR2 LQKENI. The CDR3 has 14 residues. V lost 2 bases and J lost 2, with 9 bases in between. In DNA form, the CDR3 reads TGTGCCAGCTCACCAGCTACGGGACAAGAGACCCAGTACTTC. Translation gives CASSPATGQETQYF.

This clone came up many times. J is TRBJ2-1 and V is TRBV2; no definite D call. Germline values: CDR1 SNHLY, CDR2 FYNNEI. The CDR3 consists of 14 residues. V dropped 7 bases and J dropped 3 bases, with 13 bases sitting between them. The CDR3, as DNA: TGTGCCAGCACGCAGCCCACGGTCTACAATGAGCAGTTCTTC. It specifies CASTQPTVYNEQFF. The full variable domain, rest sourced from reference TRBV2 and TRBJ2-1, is EPEVTQTPSHQVTQMGQEVILRCVPISNHLYFYWYRQILGQKVEFLVSFYNNEISEKSEIFDDQFSVERPDGSNFTLKIRSTKLEDSAMYFCASTQPTVYNEQFFGPGTRLTVL.

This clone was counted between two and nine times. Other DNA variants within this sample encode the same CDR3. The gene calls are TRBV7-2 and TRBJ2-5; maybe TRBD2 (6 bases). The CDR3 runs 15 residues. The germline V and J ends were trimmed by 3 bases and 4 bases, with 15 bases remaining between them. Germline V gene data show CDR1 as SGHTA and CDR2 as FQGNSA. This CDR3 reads CASSFNRGAGETQYF. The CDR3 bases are TGTGCCAGCAGCTTTAATAGGGGAGCGGGAGAGACCCAGTACTTC.

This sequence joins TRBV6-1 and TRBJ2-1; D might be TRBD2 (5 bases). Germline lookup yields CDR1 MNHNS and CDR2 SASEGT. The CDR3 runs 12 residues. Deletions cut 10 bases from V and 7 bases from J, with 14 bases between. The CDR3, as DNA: TGTGCCATTCGGCGGGCTGCGAATGAGCAGTTCTTC. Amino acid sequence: CAIRRAANEQFF.

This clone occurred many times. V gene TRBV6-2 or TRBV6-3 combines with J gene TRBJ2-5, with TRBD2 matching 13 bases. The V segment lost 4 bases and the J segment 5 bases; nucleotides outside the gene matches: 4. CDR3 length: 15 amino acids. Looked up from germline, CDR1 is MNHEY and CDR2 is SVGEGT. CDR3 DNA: TGTGCCAGCAGTTGGACTAGCGGGAGTGGGGAGACCCAGTACTTC. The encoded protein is CASSWTSGSGETQYF.

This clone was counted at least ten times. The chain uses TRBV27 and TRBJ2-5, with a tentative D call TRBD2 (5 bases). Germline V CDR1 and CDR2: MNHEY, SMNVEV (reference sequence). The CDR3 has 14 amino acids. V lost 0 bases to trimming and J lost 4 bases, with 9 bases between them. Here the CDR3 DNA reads TGTGCCAGCAGTTTATCGCCGGGGTTAGAGACCCAGTACTTC. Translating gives CASSLSPGLETQYF.

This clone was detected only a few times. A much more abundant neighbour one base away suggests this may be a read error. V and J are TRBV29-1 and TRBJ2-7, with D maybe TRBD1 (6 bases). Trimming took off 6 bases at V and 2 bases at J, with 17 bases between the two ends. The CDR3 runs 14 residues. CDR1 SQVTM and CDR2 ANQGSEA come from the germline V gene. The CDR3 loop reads CSVPQGAVAYEQYF. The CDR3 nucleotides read TGCAGCGTCCCACAGGGAGCCGTGGCCTACGAGCAGTACTTC.

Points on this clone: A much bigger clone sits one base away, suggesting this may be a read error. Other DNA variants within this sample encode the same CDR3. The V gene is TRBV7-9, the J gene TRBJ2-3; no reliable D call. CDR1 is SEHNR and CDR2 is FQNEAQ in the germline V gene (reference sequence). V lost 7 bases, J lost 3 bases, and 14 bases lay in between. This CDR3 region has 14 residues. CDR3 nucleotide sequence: TGTGCCAGCACCCCAGGCGTACTTACAGATACGCAGTATTTT. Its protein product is CASTPGVLTDTQYF.

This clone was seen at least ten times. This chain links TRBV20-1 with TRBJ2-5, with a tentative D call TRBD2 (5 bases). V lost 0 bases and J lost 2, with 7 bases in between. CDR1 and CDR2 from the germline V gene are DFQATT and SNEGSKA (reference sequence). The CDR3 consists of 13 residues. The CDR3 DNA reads TGCAGTGCTAGAGAACTAGTTCAAGAGACCCAGTACTTC. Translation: CSARELVQETQYF.

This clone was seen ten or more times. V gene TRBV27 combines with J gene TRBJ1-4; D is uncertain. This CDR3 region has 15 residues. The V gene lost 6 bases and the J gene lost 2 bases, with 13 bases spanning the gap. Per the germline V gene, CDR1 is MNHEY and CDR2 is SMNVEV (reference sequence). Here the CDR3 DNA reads TGTGCCAGCAGCCCTACCCCCAGGACTAATGAAAAACTGTTTTTT. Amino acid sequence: CASSPTPRTNEKLFF.

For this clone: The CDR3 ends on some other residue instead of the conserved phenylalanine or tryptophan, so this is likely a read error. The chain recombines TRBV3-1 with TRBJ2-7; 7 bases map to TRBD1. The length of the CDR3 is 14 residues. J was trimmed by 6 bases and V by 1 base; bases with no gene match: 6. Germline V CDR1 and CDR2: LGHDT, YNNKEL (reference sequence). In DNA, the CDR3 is TGTGCCAGCAGCCAAGTTCTGGCAGGGGGCGAGCAGTACTTA. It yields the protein CASSQVLAGGEQYL.

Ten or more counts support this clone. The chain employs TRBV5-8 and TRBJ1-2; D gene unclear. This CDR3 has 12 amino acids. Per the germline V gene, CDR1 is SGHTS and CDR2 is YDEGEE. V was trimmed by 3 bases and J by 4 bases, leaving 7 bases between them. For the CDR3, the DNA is TGTGCCAGCAGCTACAGTTTCTATGGCTACACCTTC. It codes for CASSYSFYGYTF.

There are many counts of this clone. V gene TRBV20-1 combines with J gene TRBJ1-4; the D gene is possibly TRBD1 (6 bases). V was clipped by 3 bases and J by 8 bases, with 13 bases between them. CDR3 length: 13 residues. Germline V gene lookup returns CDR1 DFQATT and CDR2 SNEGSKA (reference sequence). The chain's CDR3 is CSASYRVKEKLFF. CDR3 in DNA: TGCAGTGCTAGCTACAGGGTGAAGGAAAAACTGTTTTTT.

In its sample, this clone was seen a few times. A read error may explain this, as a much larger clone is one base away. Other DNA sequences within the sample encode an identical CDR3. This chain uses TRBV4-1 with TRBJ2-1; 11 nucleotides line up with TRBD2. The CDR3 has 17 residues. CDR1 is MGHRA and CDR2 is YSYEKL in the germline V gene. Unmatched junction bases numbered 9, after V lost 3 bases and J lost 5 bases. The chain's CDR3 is CASSHPLAGGRDNEQFF. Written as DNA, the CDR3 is TGCGCCAGCAGCCACCCTCTAGCGGGAGGTCGTGACAATGAGCAGTTCTTC.

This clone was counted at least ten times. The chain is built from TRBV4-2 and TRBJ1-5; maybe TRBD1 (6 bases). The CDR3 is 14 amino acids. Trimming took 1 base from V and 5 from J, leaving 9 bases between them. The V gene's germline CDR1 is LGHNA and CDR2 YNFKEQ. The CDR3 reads CASSQAGVDQPQHF. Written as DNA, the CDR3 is TGTGCCAGCAGCCAAGCAGGGGTTGATCAGCCCCAGCATTTT.

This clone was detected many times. This CDR3 reads CSARLGTEAFF. The CDR3 bases are TGCAGTGCTAGGTTGGGCACTGAAGCTTTCTTT. The genes are TRBV20-1 and TRBJ1-1; D is undetermined. V lost 3 bases and J lost 4, with 6 bases in between. The CDR3 contains 11 residues. Germline CDR1 is DFQATT and CDR2 is SNEGSKA (reference sequence).